The subject of this entry is one TCR beta chain. Its target is unknown. The investigators introduced synthetic TCR analog templates into each PCR as spikes. The table came from immunoSEQ multiplex PCR; TCRdb's copy has only in-frame clones and leaves some out. The sample includes approximately 70,000 clones, roughly nine tenths seen only once; the top ten take less than 3.5%. The germline V and J ends were trimmed by 6 bases and 4 bases, with 12 bases remaining between them. This CDR3 has 13 residues. The V gene's germline CDR1 is MDHEN and CDR2 SYDVKM. This record comes from a study of PD-L1 blockade in urothelial cancer. Whole-study context: Patients previously received 0 to 3 chemotherapy regimens. Blood yielded a median of roughly 140,000 T cells per sample.

Whole-study results and caveats: Pretreatment TCR clonality in blood, when below the median, was predictive of better survival.

This TCR was sampled from a man in his 60s with urothelial cancer. The chain links TRBV28 to TRBJ1-1, with D maybe TRBD1 (5 bases). The source material was PBMCs, sampled around atezolizumab (anti-PD-L1) treatment. The CDR3 loop is CASRYSGFTEAFF. CDR3 in DNA: TGTGCCAGCAGATACTCAGGGTTCACTGAAGCTTTCTTT.